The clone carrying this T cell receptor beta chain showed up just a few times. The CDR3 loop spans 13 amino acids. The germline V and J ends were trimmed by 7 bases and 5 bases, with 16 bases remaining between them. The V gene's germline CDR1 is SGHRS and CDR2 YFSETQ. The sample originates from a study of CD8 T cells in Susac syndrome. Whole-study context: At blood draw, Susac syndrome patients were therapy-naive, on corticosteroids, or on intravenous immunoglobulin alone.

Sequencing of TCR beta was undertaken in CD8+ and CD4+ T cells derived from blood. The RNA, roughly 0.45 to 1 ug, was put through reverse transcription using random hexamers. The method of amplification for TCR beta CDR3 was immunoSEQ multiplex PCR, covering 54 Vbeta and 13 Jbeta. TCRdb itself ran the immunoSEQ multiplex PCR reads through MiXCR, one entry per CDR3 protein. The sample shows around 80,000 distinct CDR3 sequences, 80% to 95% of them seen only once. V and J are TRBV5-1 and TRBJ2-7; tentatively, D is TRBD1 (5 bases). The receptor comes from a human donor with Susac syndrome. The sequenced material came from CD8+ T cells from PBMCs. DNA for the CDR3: TGCGCCAGCTCCACAGGTAATGAAGACGAGCAGTACTTC. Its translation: CASSTGNEDEQYF.